This TCR beta chain was retrieved from a study of blood T cells in healthy people across ages. This clonotype has a count of ten or more. Its antigen is unknown. Study-wide results and caveats: As age increased, TCR beta diversity per million T cells fell in a roughly linear fashion.

The draw of peripheral blood yielded around 10 milliliters from each donor. Samples each had at least 6 micrograms of total RNA extracted. It was with a sample-barcoded 5' primer and a J-beta primer mix that a second PCR of about 6 to 12 cycles was run. All samples gave at least 3 million CDR3-containing paired-end reads. From the 5' RACE reads, TCRdb called clonotypes with MiXCR, one entry per CDR3 protein. The sample contains about 1.6 million distinct CDR3 sequences, almost 35% of which appear only once. The germline gives CDR1 MNHEY, CDR2 SMNVEV (reference sequence). J lost 7 bases, V lost 8 bases, and 17 bases had no gene match. This CDR3 has 17 amino acids.

The specimen was blood. The origin of this receptor is a woman in her thirties in good health. The J gene is TRBJ2-1, the V gene TRBV27; 10 bases align to TRBD2. For the CDR3, the DNA is TGTGCCAGCCGGGGACTAGCGTCCCCCAAGCGACAGAATGAGCAGTTCTTC. Translation gives CASRGLASPKRQNEQFF.